Given below is one T cell receptor (beta chain) in context. The data were obtained in a study of blood T cell repertoires in COVID-19. The overall study: The study drew acute and convalescent COVID-19 samples from the United States, Italy and Spain.

The V gene's germline CDR1 is MNHEY and CDR2 SMNVEV (reference sequence). The CDR3 spans 15 residues. Trimming pared 3 bases from V and 2 bases from J, leaving 12 bases between. Clones were sequenced by immunoSEQ multiplex PCR, and TCRdb holds only the in-frame ones, with some missing. Among about 250,000 clones listed, roughly 88% were seen once. The gene calls are TRBV27 and TRBJ2-3; TRBD1 might be the D (5 bases). The receptor was isolated from a woman in her thirties with COVID-19, enrolled during active disease. Source material: peripheral blood. The CDR3 sequence: CASSFQGAATDTQYF. The DNA for the CDR3 is TGTGCCAGCAGTTTTCAGGGCGCAGCCACAGATACGCAGTATTTT.